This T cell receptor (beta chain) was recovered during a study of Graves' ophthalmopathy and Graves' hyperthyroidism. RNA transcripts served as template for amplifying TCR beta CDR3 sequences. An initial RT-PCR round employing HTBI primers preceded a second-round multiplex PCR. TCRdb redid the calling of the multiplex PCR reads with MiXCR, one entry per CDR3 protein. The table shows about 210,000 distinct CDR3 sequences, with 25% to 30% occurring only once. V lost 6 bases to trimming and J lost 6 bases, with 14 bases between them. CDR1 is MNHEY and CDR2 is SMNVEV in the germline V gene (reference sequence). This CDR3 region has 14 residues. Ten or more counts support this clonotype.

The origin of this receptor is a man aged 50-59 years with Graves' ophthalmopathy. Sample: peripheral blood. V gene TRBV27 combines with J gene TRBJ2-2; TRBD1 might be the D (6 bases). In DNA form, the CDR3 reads TGTGCCAGCAGGGTCACGAGGACAGCCGGGGAGCTGTTTTTT. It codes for CASRVTRTAGELFF.